One sample yielded the 21 T cell receptor beta chains listed below, sequenced in a study of T cells in Graves' hyperthyroidism and ophthalmopathy. TCR beta CDR3 sequences were amplified from RNA transcripts. First-round RT-PCR targeting the TCR CDR3 was performed with the HTBI primer set. TCRdb independently ran MiXCR on the multiplex PCR reads; one entry per CDR3 protein. This table has some 490,000 distinct CDR3 sequences, approximately 23% appearing once. The sequenced material came from blood. The receptors here all came from a woman in her 70s with Graves' ophthalmopathy.

As for this clonotype: One end of the junction varies from germline; a read error may be responsible. The chain is built from TRBV5-1 and TRBJ1-4, with D perhaps matching TRBD1 (5 bases). CDR3 length equals 14 residues. Looked up from germline, CDR1 is SGHRS and CDR2 is YFSETQ. The CDR3 DNA reads TGCGCCAGCAGCGATGGGGGACCTAATGCAAAACTGTTTTTT. Translated, it gives CASSDGGPNAKLFF.

This rearrangement joins TRBV19 to TRBJ2-1; D is unresolved. Germline V gene lookup returns CDR1 LNHDA and CDR2 SQIVND (reference sequence). The CDR3 sequence is 13 residues long. Trimming stripped 1 base from V and 4 bases from J, with 5 bases between. CDR3 sequence: CASSIADYNEQFF. The CDR3 DNA sequence: TGTGCCAGTAGTATAGCAGATTACAATGAGCAGTTCTTC.

This clonotype was picked up a small number of times. V usage is TRBV7-9 and J usage is TRBJ1-1; tentative D call: TRBD1 (6 bases). Germline CDR1 reads SEHNR; CDR2 reads FQNEAQ (reference sequence). There are 15 residues in the CDR3. Trimming left V 2 bases short and J 7 bases short, with 17 bases between. The CDR3 region is CASSLRVDRRFEAFF. Here the CDR3 DNA reads TGTGCCAGCAGCTTAAGAGTCGACAGGAGGTTTGAAGCTTTCTTT. The whole variable domain, filled in from reference TRBV7-9 and TRBJ1-1, reads DTGVSQNPRHKITKRGQNVTFRCDPISEHNRLYWYRQTLGQGPEFLTYFQNEAQLEKSRLLSDRFSAERPKGSFSTLEIQRTEQGDSAMYLCASSLRVDRRFEAFFGQGTRLTVV.

The V call is TRBV3-1, the J call TRBJ2-2; 10 bases match TRBD2. Germline V lookup: CDR1 LGHDT, CDR2 YNNKEL (reference sequence). CDR3 length: 17 amino acids. Germline trimming cut 2 bases from V and 6 bases from J; bases unmatched to any gene: 9. This CDR3 reads CASSQPPGTSAAGELFF. The CDR3 nucleotides read TGTGCCAGCAGCCAACCACCCGGGACTAGCGCTGCCGGGGAGCTGTTTTTT.

This clonotype occurred a few times. The chain joins TRBV20-1 to TRBJ1-1; possible D gene TRBD1, 6 bases. This CDR3 comprises 14 residues. The germline gives CDR1 DFQATT, CDR2 SNEGSKA (reference sequence). V shed 1 base and J shed 0 bases, with 9 bases lying between them. CDR3 loop: CSARGGAMNTEAFF. The CDR3 nucleotides are TGCAGTGCTAGAGGGGGGGCCATGAACACTGAAGCTTTCTTT.

This clonotype was observed once. CDR3 DNA: TGCAGTGCTAGCAGGGGGCGGCTCGAGCAGTACTTC. Translation gives CSASRGRLEQYF. The chain recombines TRBV20-1 with TRBJ2-7; 8 positions match TRBD1. Germline assignment: CDR1 DFQATT and CDR2 SNEGSKA (reference sequence). Unmatched junction bases numbered 4, after V lost 3 bases and J lost 6 bases. This CDR3 is 12 amino acids long.

This chain connects TRBV5-6 to TRBJ2-2; the D call may be TRBD1 or TRBD2 (5 bases each). V lost 7 bases to trimming and J lost 7 bases, with 8 bases between them. The CDR3 sequence is 11 residues long. CDR1 and CDR2 (germline): SGHDT, YYEEEE. DNA of the CDR3: TGTGCCAGCGGTGGGGGCGGGGAGCTGTTTTTT. Protein: CASGGGGELFF.

Only a few counts were recorded for this clonotype. The DNA for the CDR3 is TGTGCCAGCAGTTGGGACAGGGGGTGGAATCAGCCCCAGCATTTT. Translated: CASSWDRGWNQPQHF. The genes are TRBV12-3 or TRBV12-4 and TRBJ1-5; 11 bases map to TRBD1. V lost 4 bases to trimming and J lost 4 bases; unmatched junction nucleotides: 3. The CDR3 is made up of 15 amino acids.

The gene calls are TRBV18 and TRBJ2-5; D is uncertain. CDR3 length equals 13 residues. Trimming removed 4 bases at V and 4 bases at J, with 10 bases between. The V gene's germline CDR1 is KGHSH and CDR2 LQKENI. CDR3 region: CASSQGSGETQYF. The CDR3 region has the DNA TGTGCCAGCTCACAAGGGTCCGGAGAGACCCAGTACTTC. Full variable domain (remainder filled in from reference TRBV18 and TRBJ2-5): NAGVMQNPRHLVRRRGQEARLRCSPMKGHSHVYWYRQLPEEGLKFMVYLQKENIIDESGMPKERFSAEFPKEGPSILRIQQVVRGDSAAYFCASSQGSGETQYFGPGTRLLVL.

Concerning this clonotype itself: A read error may explain this, as a much larger clone is one base away. The V gene is TRBV6-1, the J gene TRBJ2-1, with D tentatively TRBD2 (6 bases). CDR1 MNHNS and CDR2 SASEGT come from the germline V gene. Trimming pared 1 base from V and 6 bases from J, leaving 10 bases between. There are 14 residues in the CDR3. The CDR3 sequence is CASSEGAGTNEQFF. DNA of the CDR3: TGTGCCAGCAGTGAAGGGGCGGGAACCAATGAGCAGTTCTTC.

This clonotype was counted many times. The chain is built from TRBV7-2 and TRBJ2-2; 7 nucleotides align to TRBD2. The germline gives CDR1 SGHTA, CDR2 FQGNSA. Trimming removed 0 bases from V and 4 bases from J; junction bases left unmatched: 2. The CDR3 consists of 15 residues. The CDR3 DNA is TGTGCCAGCAGCTTAGCGGGAGGGCGCACCGGGGAGCTGTTTTTT. Encoded protein: CASSLAGGRTGELFF.

CDR3 amino acids: CASSAGLAGHNEQFF. DNA of the CDR3: TGTGCCAGCAGTGCTGGACTAGCTGGCCACAATGAGCAGTTCTTC. The genes are TRBV12-3 or TRBV12-4 and TRBJ2-1, with 8 bases identical to TRBD2. This CDR3 has 15 residues. The junction had 8 bases not matched to a gene; V was cut back by 5 bases and J by 5 bases.

This chain links TRBV3-1 with TRBJ2-2; TRBD2 matches 7 bases. Germline V gene data show CDR1 as LGHDT and CDR2 as YNNKEL (reference sequence). This CDR3 spans 14 amino acids. Trimming removed 9 bases from V and 1 base from J; junction bases left unmatched: 5. CDR3 DNA: TGTGCCAGTTTAGCGGGCGTGAACACCGGGGAGCTGTTTTTT. Its protein product is CASLAGVNTGELFF.

Only a few counts were recorded for this clonotype. CDR3 protein: CASSFVDSSTDTQYF. CDR3 DNA sequence: TGTGCCAGCAGTTTTGTAGACAGTAGCACAGATACGCAGTATTTT. The rearrangement links TRBV28 to TRBJ2-3; D is possibly TRBD1 (5 bases). CDR1 and CDR2 from the germline V gene are MDHEN and SYDVKM. Trimming shortened V by 3 bases and J by 0 bases, and 10 bases separated the two germline ends. CDR3 size: 15 residues.

A few counts support this clonotype. This chain links TRBV18 with TRBJ2-5, with no clear D. This CDR3 is 13 amino acids long. CDR1 KGHSH and CDR2 LQKENI come from the germline V gene. The germline V and J ends were trimmed by 2 bases and 1 base, with 5 bases remaining between them. The DNA of the CDR3 is TGTGCCAGCTCACCAATTTTCCAAGAGACCCAGTACTTC. It specifies CASSPIFQETQYF.

V and J are TRBV7-8 and TRBJ2-2; TRBD2 might be the D (6 bases). This CDR3 has 19 residues. CDR1 SGHVS and CDR2 FQNEAQ come from the germline V gene. V dropped 1 base and J dropped 1 base, with 19 bases sitting between them. CDR3 in DNA: TGTGCCAGCAGCTTAGTGGGTTTTAGCGGAGTACTGAACACCGGGGAGCTGTTTTTT. This gives the protein CASSLVGFSGVLNTGELFF. Drawing the rest from reference TRBV7-8 and TRBJ2-2, the complete variable domain is GAGVSQSPRYKVAKRGQDVALRCDPISGHVSLFWYQQALGQGPEFLTYFQNEAQLDKSGLPSDRFFAERPEGSVSTLKIQRTQQEDSAVYLCASSLVGFSGVLNTGELFFGEGSRLTVL.

This rearrangement joins TRBV5-4 to TRBJ2-3; no clear D gene. There are 14 residues in the CDR3. Trimming stripped 2 bases from V and 0 bases from J, with 7 bases between. Germline V CDR1 and CDR2: SGHNT, YYREEE (reference sequence). CDR3 sequence (DNA): TGTGCCAGCAGCTTTTATGCTAGCACAGATACGCAGTATTTT. Translation gives CASSFYASTDTQYF.

A few counts support this clonotype. This rearrangement joins TRBV13 to TRBJ1-1; a weak D match, TRBD1 (5 bases). From germline, CDR1 is PRHDT and CDR2 FYEKMQ (reference sequence). Trimming removed 2 bases from V and 10 bases from J, with 11 bases in between. The CDR3 loop spans 12 amino acids. CDR3 loop: CASSLLRGGAFF. The CDR3 DNA reads as TGTGCCAGCAGCTTACTTCGCGGGGGAGCTTTCTTT.

This chain connects TRBV6-6 to TRBJ2-3; no clear D. V lost 1 base and J lost 12, with 8 bases in between. Germline-derived CDR1 and CDR2 are MNHNY and SVGAGI (reference sequence). The length of the CDR3 is 11 residues. CDR3 sequence reads: CASSYLNVQYF. The CDR3 region has the DNA TGTGCCAGCAGTTACTTAAATGTTCAGTATTTT.

In its sample, this clonotype was seen many times. This chain connects TRBV7-2 to TRBJ2-5; no clear D gene. CDR3 size: 14 residues. From germline, CDR1 is SGHTA and CDR2 FQGNSA. With 5 bases removed from V and 2 bases from J, the gap between germline ends came to 12 bases. The CDR3 protein is CASSPDGRQETQYF. CDR3 coding DNA: TGTGCCAGCAGCCCCGATGGGCGGCAAGAGACCCAGTACTTC.

The chain carries TRBV5-1 and TRBJ1-3; no definite D call. Per the germline V gene, CDR1 is SGHRS and CDR2 is YFSETQ. With 2 bases removed from V and 0 bases from J, the gap between germline ends came to 3 bases. The CDR3 sequence is 13 residues long. For the CDR3, the DNA is TGCGCCAGCAGCTTCACCTCTGGAAACACCATATATTTT. Encoded protein: CASSFTSGNTIYF.